This TCR beta chain appears in the sequencing data of a study of persistence of HIV-infected CD4 T cells. Study background: CD4+ T cells responding to CMV or HIV-1 Gag were isolated.

V lost 0 bases, J lost 4 bases, and 15 bases lay in between. Per germline, CDR1 KGHSH and CDR2 LQKENI. CDR3 length: 16 amino acids. The stimulus was lysate of CMV-infected fibroblasts, around 11 ug/mL. CD40L-negative CD69-negative CD45RO-high memory CD4+ T cells were sorted as populations depleted of antigen-responding cells. A word on this clone: The target antigen is unknown.

The libraries were made with immunoSEQ version 4 in survey mode. Method: immunoSEQ multiplex PCR; TCRdb's copy keeps in-frame clones and lacks some. The sample shows about 33,000 clones, around 80% of them seen only once. The sample in question was CD4+ T cells sorted from PBMCs after roughly 18-hour stimulation, obtained from a patient who received antiretroviral therapy. The genes are TRBV18 and TRBJ1-1; TRBD1 is a possible D gene (5 bases). This clonotype was obtained from an adult woman with HIV who was CMV-seropositive. For the CDR3, the DNA is TGTGCCAGCTCACCACCAAGTGGCTTGGGGGGCACTGAAGCTTTCTTT. Translated, it gives CASSPPSGLGGTEAFF.